This T cell receptor (beta chain) was profiled in a study of blood T cell repertoires in COVID-19. Overall study: Sources were T cells, B-cell-depleted T cells, or PBMCs; the material itself was cDNA or gDNA.

Germline V gene lookup returns CDR1 SGHAT and CDR2 FQNNGV. Between the trimmed V and J ends, which lost 5 bases and 5 bases, there was a span of 10 bases. The CDR3 runs 12 residues. TCRdb keeps only in-frame clones here, not all; method: immunoSEQ multiplex PCR. The table has around 77,000 clones, 75% to 90% seen once. The receptor was isolated from an older man with acute or convalescent COVID-19. This chain connects TRBV11-2 to TRBJ2-7; D unresolved. Material: peripheral blood. The CDR3 loop is CASSRSLDEQYF. The CDR3 coding sequence is TGTGCCAGCAGCCGTTCGTTAGACGAGCAGTACTTC.